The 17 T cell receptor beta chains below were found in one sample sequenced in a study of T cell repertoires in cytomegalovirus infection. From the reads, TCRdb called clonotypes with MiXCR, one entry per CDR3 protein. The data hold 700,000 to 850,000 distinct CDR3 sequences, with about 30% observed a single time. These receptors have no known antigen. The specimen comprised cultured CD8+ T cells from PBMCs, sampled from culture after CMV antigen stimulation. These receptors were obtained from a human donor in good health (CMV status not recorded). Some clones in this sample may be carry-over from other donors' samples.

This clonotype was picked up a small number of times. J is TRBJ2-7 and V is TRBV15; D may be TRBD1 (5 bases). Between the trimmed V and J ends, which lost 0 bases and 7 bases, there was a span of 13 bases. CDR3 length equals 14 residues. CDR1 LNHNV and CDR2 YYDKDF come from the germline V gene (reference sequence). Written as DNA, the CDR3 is TGTGCCACCAGCAGAGATAGGACACACGGGGAGCAGTACGTC. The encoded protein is CATSRDRTHGEQYV.

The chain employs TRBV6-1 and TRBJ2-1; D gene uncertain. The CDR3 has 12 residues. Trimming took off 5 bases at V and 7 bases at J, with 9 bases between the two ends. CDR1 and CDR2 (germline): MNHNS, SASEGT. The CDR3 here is CASSSHLNEQFF. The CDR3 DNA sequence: TGTGCCAGCAGTTCGCACTTGAATGAGCAGTTCTTC.

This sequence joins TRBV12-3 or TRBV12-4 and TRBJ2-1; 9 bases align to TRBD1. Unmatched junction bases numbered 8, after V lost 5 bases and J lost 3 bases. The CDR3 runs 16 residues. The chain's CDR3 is CASSTSGTGIYNEQFF. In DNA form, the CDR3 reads TGTGCCAGCAGTACCTCCGGGACAGGGATCTACAATGAGCAGTTCTTC.

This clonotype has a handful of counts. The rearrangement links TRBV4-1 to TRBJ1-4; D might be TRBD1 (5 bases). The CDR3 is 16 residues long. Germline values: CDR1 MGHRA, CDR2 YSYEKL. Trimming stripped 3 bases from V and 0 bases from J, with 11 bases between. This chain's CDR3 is CASSQGPPPTNEKLFF. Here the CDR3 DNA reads TGCGCCAGCAGCCAGGGGCCCCCTCCAACTAATGAAAAACTGTTTTTT.

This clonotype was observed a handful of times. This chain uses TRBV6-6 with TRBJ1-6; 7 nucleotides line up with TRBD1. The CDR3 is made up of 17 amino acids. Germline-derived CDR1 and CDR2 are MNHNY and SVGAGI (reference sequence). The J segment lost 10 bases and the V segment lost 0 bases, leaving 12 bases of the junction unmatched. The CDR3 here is CASSYSREDRVESPLHF. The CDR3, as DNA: TGTGCCAGCAGTTACTCGAGGGAAGACAGGGTAGAGTCACCCCTCCACTTT.

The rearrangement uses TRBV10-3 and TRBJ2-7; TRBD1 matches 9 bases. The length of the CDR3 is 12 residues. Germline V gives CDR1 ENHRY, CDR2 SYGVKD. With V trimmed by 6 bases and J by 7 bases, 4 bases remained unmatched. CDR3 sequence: CAISGTGSEQYF. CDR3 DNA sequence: TGTGCCATCAGCGGGACAGGGAGTGAGCAGTACTTC.

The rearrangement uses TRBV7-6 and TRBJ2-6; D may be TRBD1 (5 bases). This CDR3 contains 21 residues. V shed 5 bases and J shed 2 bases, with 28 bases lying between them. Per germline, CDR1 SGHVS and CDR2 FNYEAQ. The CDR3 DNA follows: TGTGCCAGCAGCCTCCGATTTATAACAGGAGTGGGGTTTCCTGGGGCCAACGTCCTGACTTTC. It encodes CASSLRFITGVGFPGANVLTF.

The CDR3 loop reads CASTSPPPYGYTF. The CDR3 DNA is TGTGCCAGCACCAGTCCACCGCCCTATGGCTACACCTTC. The rearrangement uses TRBV9 and TRBJ1-2; D remains unclear. The CDR3 spans 13 residues. The ends were cut back, 6 bases at V and 4 bases at J, with 13 bases in the middle. Germline V gives CDR1 SGDLS, CDR2 YYNGEE.

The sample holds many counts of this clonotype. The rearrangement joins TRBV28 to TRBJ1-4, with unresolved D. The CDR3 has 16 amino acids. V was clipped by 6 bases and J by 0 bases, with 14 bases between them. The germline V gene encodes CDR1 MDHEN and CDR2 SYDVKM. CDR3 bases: TGTGCCAGCAGAATCGGACGCTTAGCAACTAATGAAAAACTGTTTTTT. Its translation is CASRIGRLATNEKLFF.

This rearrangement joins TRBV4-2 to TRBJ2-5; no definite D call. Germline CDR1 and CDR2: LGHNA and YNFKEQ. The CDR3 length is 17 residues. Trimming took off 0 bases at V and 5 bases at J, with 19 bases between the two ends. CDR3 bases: TGTGCCAGCAGCCAAGACCTAGGGCCAGATCCTTCGGAGACCCAGTACTTC. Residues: CASSQDLGPDPSETQYF.

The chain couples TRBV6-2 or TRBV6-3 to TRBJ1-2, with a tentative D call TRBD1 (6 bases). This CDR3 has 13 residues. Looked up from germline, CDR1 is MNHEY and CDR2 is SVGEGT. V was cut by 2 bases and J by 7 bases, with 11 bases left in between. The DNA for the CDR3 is TGTGCCAGCAGTTACGCGGGGGCCTTTGGCTACACCTTC. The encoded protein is CASSYAGAFGYTF.

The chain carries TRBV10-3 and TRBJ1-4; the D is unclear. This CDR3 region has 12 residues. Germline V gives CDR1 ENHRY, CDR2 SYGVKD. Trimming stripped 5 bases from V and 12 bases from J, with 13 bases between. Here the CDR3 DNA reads TGTGCCATCAGTCCCGAGGCTCGTCAACTGTTTTTT. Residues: CAISPEARQLFF.

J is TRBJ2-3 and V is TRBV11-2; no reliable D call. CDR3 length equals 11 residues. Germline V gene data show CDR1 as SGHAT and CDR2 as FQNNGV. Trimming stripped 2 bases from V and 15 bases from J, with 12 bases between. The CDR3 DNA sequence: TGTGCCAGCAGCTTAAACGGGCCGAGTTATTTT. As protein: CASSLNGPSYF.

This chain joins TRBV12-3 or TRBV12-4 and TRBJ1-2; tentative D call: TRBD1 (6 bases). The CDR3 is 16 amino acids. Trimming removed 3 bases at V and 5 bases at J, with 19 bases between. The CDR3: CASSFSPADSMYGYTF. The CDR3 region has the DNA TGTGCCAGCAGTTTCAGCCCTGCGGACAGTATGTATGGCTACACCTTC.

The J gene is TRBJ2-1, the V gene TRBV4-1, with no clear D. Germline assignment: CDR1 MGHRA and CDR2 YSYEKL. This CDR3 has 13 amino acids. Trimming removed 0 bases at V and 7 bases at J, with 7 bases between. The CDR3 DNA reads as TGCGCCAGCAGCCAAGATCGGGTGAATGAGCAGTTCTTC. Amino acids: CASSQDRVNEQFF.

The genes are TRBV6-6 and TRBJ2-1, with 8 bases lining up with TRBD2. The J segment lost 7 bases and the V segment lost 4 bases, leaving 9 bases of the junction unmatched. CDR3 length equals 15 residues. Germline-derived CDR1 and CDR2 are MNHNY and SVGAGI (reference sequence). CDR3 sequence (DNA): TGTGCCAGCAGTTTTTACGGGGGGGCTTGGAATGAGCAGTTCTTC. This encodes CASSFYGGAWNEQFF.

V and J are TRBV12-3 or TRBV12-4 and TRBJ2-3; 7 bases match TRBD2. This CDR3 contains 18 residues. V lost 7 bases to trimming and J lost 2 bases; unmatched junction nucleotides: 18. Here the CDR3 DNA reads TGTGCCAGCAACACCCGCCCCTCGGGGGGAAGGGACACAGATACGCAGTATTTT. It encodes CASNTRPSGGRDTDTQYF.